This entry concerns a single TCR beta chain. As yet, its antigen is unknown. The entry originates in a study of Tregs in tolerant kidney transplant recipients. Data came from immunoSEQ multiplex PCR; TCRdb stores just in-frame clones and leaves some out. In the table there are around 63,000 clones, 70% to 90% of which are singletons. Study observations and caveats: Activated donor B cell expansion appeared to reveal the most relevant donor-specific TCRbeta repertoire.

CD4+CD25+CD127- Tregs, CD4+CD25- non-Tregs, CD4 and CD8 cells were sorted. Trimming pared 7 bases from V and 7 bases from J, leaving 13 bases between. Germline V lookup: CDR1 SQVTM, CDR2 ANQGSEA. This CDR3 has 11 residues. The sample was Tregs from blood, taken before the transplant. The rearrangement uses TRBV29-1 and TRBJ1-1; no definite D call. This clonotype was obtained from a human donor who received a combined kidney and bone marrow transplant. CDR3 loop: CSAGLIREAFF. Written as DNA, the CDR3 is TGCAGCGCTGGCCTTATACGTGAAGCTTTCTTT.